This TCR beta chain originates from a study of blood T cell repertoires in COVID-19. On the study more broadly: There were acute and convalescent COVID-19 samples, and they came from the United States, Italy and Spain. Nucleic acid was either cDNA or gDNA, and it came from T cells, B-cell-depleted T cells, or PBMCs.

The germline V and J ends were trimmed by 1 base and 2 bases, with 12 bases remaining between them. The CDR3 is 16 amino acids. Germline V gene data show CDR1 as SEHNR and CDR2 as FQNEAQ (reference sequence). Original processing methods: Estimates of nucleated cell counts were drawn from the amplification of reference gene primers. Libraries were prepared by immunoSEQ multiplex PCR; TCRdb keeps only in-frame clonotypes and omits some of them. The V and J calls and clone size were taken over from that table, and D and trimming were inferred from the DNA. The table includes 150,000 to 200,000 clones, around 89% detected once.

The V call is TRBV7-9, the J call TRBJ1-3; possibly TRBD1 for D (5 bases). The receptor was isolated from a man aged 50-60 years with acute or convalescent COVID-19. The sample was peripheral blood. CDR3 residues: CASSLDVAGPGNTIYF. Written as DNA, the CDR3 is TGTGCCAGCAGCTTAGATGTGGCGGGACCTGGAAACACCATATATTTT.